A selection of T cell receptor beta chains follows, all from one sample in a study of T cell repertoires in cytomegalovirus infection. Each CDR3 protein gets one entry after TCRdb re-called the reads with MiXCR. The sample includes hundreds of thousands of distinct CDR3 sequences, less than 25% of them seen just once. Specimen: CD8+ T cells from PBMCs. The receptor set was obtained from a human donor in good health (CMV status not recorded). Some clones in this sample may be carry-over from other donors' samples. Both conserved end residues are part of each CDR3. Each record gives: D gene, J gene, clone size, V gene, CDR3 protein, CDR3 DNA. D genes are given only for firm matches. Size is omitted from some rows. Given values are once, few, many or a class for expanded clones.

>TRBD1|TRBJ2-1|.|TRBV24-1
CATGYGQGRVEQFF
TGTGCCACCGGCTACGGACAGGGCCGGGTAGAACAGTTCTTC
>.|TRBJ1-2|once|TRBV10-3
CVIRQEYGYTF
TGTGTCATCCGCCAGGAATATGGCTACACCTTC
>TRBD2|TRBJ2-1|many|TRBV12-3/TRBV12-4
CAVQTSGGYNEQFF
TGTGCCGTTCAGACTAGCGGGGGTTACAATGAGCAGTTCTTC
>.|TRBJ2-1|.|TRBV5-1
CASSTDRGREQFF
TGCGCCAGCAGCACCGACCGGGGCCGTGAGCAGTTCTTC
>TRBD1|TRBJ2-1|.|TRBV9
CASSVETGAPYNEQFF
TGTGCCAGCAGCGTAGAGACAGGGGCCCCCTACAATGAGCAGTTCTTC
>.|TRBJ2-2|few|TRBV29-1
CSVEAGAGELFF
TGCAGCGTTGAGGCGGGCGCCGGGGAGCTGTTTTTT
>TRBD2|TRBJ2-1|.|TRBV6-2/TRBV6-3
CASRPSGVGNEQFF
TGTGCCAGCCGGCCTAGCGGGGTCGGCAATGAGCAGTTCTTC
>TRBD1|TRBJ1-5|once|TRBV28
CASSRKGQGRLGDQPQHF
TGTGCCAGCAGTCGTAAGGGACAGGGGCGGCTTGGGGATCAGCCCCAGCATTTT
>.|TRBJ2-7|.|TRBV25-1
CASSESEGYEQYF
TGTGCCAGCAGTGAATCTGAGGGCTACGAGCAGTACTTC
>.|TRBJ1-2|many|TRBV7-2
CASSFRPSGPPGGYTF
TGTGCCAGCAGCTTCCGCCCCAGCGGGCCCCCAGGGGGCTACACCTTC
>.|TRBJ2-7|few|TRBV5-5
CASSYGTAAGYEQYF
TGTGCCAGCAGCTACGGGACCGCCGCCGGTTACGAGCAGTACTTC
>TRBD1|TRBJ2-1|.|TRBV25-1
CASSAFRDRYNEQFF
TGTGCCAGCAGTGCTTTCCGGGACAGGTACAATGAGCAGTTCTTC
>TRBD1|TRBJ1-2|many|TRBV12-5
CASGPTQRQGLFYGYTF
TGTGCTAGTGGTCCCACACAAAGACAGGGTCTCTTCTATGGCTACACCTTC
>TRBD1|TRBJ1-2|few|TRBV19
CASNLRDRPDYGYTF
TGTGCCAGTAATCTCCGGGACAGACCCGATTATGGCTACACCTTC
>.|TRBJ2-7|.|TRBV10-3
CAIMGAEFGDYEQYF
TGTGCCATCATGGGGGCAGAGTTTGGGGACTACGAGCAGTACTTC
>.|TRBJ2-5|few|TRBV7-9
CASSFSVGRTAGWAPQETQYF
TGTGCCAGCAGCTTTTCAGTTGGTAGAACAGCAGGGTGGGCCCCCCAAGAGACCCAGTACTTC
>.|TRBJ2-5|.|TRBV7-9
CASSSGGFQETQYF
TGTGCCAGCAGCTCCGGGGGATTCCAAGAGACCCAGTACTTC
>.|TRBJ2-3|few|TRBV20-1
CSAIPLGGGPDTQYF
TGCAGTGCTATACCCTTGGGGGGGGGCCCAGATACGCAGTATTTT
>TRBD2|TRBJ2-1|.|TRBV12-3/TRBV12-4
CASSGTSGGRYNEQFF
TGTGCCAGCAGTGGGACTAGCGGGGGGCGGTACAATGAGCAGTTCTTC
>TRBD2|TRBJ2-3|few|TRBV6-2/TRBV6-3
CASSYSSRGEPADTQYF
TGTGCCAGCAGTTACTCCTCCCGGGGGGAGCCCGCCGATACGCAGTATTTT
>.|TRBJ2-3|.|TRBV4-1
CASSQGSSTDTQYF
TGCGCCAGCAGCCAAGGTTCTAGCACAGATACGCAGTATTTT
>TRBD1|TRBJ2-7|few|TRBV20-1
CSARDLQGVTYEQYF
TGCAGTGCTAGAGACTTACAGGGGGTGACCTACGAGCAGTACTTC
>.|TRBJ2-1|few|TRBV7-6
CASSLGNGDSYNEQFF
TGTGCCAGCAGCTTGGGGAACGGGGACTCCTACAATGAGCAGTTCTTC
>TRBD2|TRBJ2-5|.|TRBV20-1
CSARDRGGSGETQYF
TGCAGTGCTAGAGATCGGGGGGGGTCCGGGGAGACCCAGTACTTC
>TRBD1|TRBJ1-2|few|TRBV29-1
CSDLTGSDDGYTF
TGCAGCGACTTGACAGGGAGCGATGATGGCTACACCTTC
>.|TRBJ2-1|.|TRBV4-1
CASSQDWGTFSYNEQFF
TGCGCCAGCAGCCAAGATTGGGGGACATTCTCCTACAATGAGCAGTTCTTC
>TRBD1|TRBJ2-1|many|TRBV7-9
CASSLPSGQGANEQFF
TGTGCCAGCAGCCTACCCTCCGGACAGGGGGCCAATGAGCAGTTCTTC
>.|TRBJ2-1|.|TRBV11-2
CASSSPGVGNYNEQFF
TGTGCCAGCAGCTCCCCGGGAGTGGGGAACTACAATGAGCAGTTCTTC
>.|TRBJ2-1|.|TRBV5-6
CASSFGRPDNEQFF
TGTGCCAGCAGCTTTGGCCGGCCAGACAATGAGCAGTTCTTC